The subject of this entry is one TCR beta chain. Study processing details: Cell counts per sample came from amplifying reference gene primers. Clones were read by immunoSEQ multiplex PCR, and TCRdb kept only the in-frame ones, dropping some. V and J calls and clone size come straight from that table; D and trimming were deduced from the DNA. Among 60,000 to 75,000 clones listed, around 88% were seen once. The germline CDR1 and CDR2 sequences are SGHDT and YYEEEE. The J segment lost 0 bases and the V segment lost 4 bases, leaving 13 bases of the junction unmatched. CDR3 size: 18 residues. These data are taken from a study of blood T cell repertoires in COVID-19. Turning to the study itself: From the United States, Italy and Spain came samples of acute and convalescent COVID-19. PBMCs, B-cell-depleted T cells, or T cells were the source of the cDNA or gDNA that made up the material.

Sequenced: peripheral blood. This sequence joins TRBV5-6 and TRBJ2-3, with 8 bases matching TRBD2. The sequence came from a woman older than 75 with acute or convalescent COVID-19. CDR3 nucleotides: TGTGCCAGCAGCCGACGCGCGGGAGGCGCTTCTAGCACAGATACGCAGTATTTT. It yields the protein CASSRRAGGASSTDTQYF. The full variable domain, completed using reference TRBV5-6 and TRBJ2-3, is DAGVTQSPTHLIKTRGQQVTLRCSPKSGHDTVSWYQQALGQGPQFIFQYYEEEERQRGNFPDRFSGHQFPNYSSELNVNALLLGDSALYLCASSRRAGGASSTDTQYFGPGTRLTVL.